The TCR beta chain described here comes from a study of post-analysis software for immune sequencing data. Across the study: Patients had relapsing-remitting, secondary progressive or progressive-relapsing multiple sclerosis; some lacked subtype.

The study's findings and limits: When compared against controls, multiple sclerosis patients showed significantly lower normalized Chao1 diversity. When patients were compared with controls, 4 or 5 TRBV segments were more frequent, TRBV5-6, TRBV5-1 and TRBV20-1 among them. Samples made in the same batch grouped tightly together by F measure.

TCR beta cDNA libraries had unique molecular identifiers. It was from approximately 0.91 to 9.4 million T cells that some 500,000 cDNA molecules came. TCRdb re-derived calls from the PCR reads in MiXCR, one entry per CDR3 protein. The sample comprises hundreds of thousands of distinct CDR3 sequences, 25% to 30% of which are singletons, and roughly 0.53% rests with the top ten. J lost 6 bases, V lost 1 base, and 12 bases had no gene match. CDR1 and CDR2 from the germline V gene are MGHRA and YSYEKL. This CDR3 has 16 residues. In regard to this clonotype: Its antigen is unknown.

The chain carries TRBV4-1 and TRBJ2-7, with TRBD1 identical over 7 bases. The sequenced material came from blood. This sequence was found in a girl aged 5-17 years with multiple sclerosis. The chain's CDR3 is CASSQGYRDSGVEQYF. The CDR3 bases are TGCGCCAGCAGCCAAGGCTACCGGGACAGTGGTGTCGAGCAGTACTTC.